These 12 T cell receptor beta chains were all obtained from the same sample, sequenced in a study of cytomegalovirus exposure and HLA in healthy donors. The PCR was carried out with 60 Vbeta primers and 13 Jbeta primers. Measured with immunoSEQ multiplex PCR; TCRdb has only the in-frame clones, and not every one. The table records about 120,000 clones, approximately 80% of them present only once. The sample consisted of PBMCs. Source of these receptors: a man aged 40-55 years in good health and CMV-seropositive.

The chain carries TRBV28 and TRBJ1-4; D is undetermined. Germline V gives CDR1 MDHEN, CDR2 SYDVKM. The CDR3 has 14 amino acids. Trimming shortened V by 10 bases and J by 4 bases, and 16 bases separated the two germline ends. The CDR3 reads CATYNELLNEKLFF. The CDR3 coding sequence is TGTGCCACCTACAACGAACTACTTAATGAAAAACTGTTTTTT. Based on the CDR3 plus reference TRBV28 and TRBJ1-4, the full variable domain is DVKVTQSSRYLVKRTGEKVFLECVQDMDHENMFWYRQDPGLGLRLIYFSYDVKMKEKGDIPEGYSVSREKKERFSLILESASTNQTSMYLCATYNELLNEKLFFGSGTQLSVL.

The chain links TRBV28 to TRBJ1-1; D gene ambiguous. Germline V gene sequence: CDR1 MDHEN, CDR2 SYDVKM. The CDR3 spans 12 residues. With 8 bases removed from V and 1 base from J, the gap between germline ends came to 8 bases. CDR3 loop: CASGGGNTEAFF. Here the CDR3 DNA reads TGTGCCAGCGGAGGAGGGAACACTGAAGCTTTCTTT.

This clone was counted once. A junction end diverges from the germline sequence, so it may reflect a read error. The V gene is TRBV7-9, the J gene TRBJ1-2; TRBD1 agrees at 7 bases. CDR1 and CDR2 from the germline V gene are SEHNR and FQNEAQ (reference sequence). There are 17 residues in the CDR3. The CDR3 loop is CSSSSPGQTLTPYGYTF. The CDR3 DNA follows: TGTTCCAGCAGCTCACCGGGACAGACATTAACTCCATATGGCTACACCTTC.

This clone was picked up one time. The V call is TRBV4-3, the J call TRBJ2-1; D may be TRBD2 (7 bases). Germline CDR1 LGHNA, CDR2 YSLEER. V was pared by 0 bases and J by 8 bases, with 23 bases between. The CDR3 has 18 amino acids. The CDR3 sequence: CASSQELGLRGGDHEQFF. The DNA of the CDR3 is TGCGCCAGCAGCCAAGAACTAGGTCTTAGGGGGGGGGACCATGAGCAGTTCTTC.

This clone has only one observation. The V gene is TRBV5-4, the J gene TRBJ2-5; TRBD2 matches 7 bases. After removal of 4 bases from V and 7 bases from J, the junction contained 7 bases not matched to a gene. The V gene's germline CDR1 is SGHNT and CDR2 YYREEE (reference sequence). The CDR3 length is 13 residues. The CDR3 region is CASSARDYGTQYF. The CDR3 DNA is TGTGCCAGCAGCGCCCGGGACTATGGGACCCAGTACTTC.

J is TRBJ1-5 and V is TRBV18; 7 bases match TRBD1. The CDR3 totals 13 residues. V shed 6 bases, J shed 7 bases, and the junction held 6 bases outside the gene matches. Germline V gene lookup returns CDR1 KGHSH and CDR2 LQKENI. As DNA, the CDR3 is TGTGCCAGCTCCCCGGGACAGACACAGCCCCAGCATTTT. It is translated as CASSPGQTQPQHF.

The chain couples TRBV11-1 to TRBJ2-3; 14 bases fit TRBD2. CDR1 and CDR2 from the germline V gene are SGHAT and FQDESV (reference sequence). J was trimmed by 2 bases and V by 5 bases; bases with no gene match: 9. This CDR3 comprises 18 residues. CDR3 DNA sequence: TGTGCCAGCAGCCCCGGGACTAGCGGGGGCTACATCACAGATACGCAGTATTTT. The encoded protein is CASSPGTSGGYITDTQYF.

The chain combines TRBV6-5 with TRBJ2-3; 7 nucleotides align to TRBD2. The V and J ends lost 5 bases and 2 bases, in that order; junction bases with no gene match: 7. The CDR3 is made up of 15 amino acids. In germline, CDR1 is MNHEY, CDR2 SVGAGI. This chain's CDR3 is CASSPRGGVTDTQYF. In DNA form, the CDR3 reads TGTGCCAGCAGTCCCCGTGGGGGGGTCACAGATACGCAGTATTTT.

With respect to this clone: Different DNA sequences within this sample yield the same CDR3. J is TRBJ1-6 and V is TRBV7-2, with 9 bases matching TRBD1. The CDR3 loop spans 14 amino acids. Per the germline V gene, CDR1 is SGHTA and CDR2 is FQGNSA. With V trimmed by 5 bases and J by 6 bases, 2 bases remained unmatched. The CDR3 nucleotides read TGTGCCAGCAGCGCGACAGGGGGTAATTCACCCCTCCACTTT. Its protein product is CASSATGGNSPLHF.

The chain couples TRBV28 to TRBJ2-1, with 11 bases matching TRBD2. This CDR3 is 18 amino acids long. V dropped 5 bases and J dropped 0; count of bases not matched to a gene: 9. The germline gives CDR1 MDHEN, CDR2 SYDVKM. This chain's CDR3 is CASSPGTSGPFSYNEQFF. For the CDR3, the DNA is TGTGCCAGCAGTCCCGGGACTAGCGGACCATTCTCCTACAATGAGCAGTTCTTC.

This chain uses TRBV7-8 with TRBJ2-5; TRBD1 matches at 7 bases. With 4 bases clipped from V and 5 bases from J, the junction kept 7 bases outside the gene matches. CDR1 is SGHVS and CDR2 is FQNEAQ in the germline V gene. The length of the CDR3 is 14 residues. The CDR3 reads CASSSTGIGETQYF. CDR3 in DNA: TGTGCCAGCAGCTCGACAGGGATCGGGGAGACCCAGTACTTC.

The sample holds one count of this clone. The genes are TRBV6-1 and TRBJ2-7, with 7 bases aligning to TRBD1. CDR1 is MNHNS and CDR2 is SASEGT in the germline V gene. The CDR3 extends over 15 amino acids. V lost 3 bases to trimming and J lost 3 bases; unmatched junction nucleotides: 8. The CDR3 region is CASSEAAGGIYEQYF. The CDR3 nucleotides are TGTGCCAGCAGTGAGGCGGCAGGGGGAATCTACGAGCAGTACTTC.